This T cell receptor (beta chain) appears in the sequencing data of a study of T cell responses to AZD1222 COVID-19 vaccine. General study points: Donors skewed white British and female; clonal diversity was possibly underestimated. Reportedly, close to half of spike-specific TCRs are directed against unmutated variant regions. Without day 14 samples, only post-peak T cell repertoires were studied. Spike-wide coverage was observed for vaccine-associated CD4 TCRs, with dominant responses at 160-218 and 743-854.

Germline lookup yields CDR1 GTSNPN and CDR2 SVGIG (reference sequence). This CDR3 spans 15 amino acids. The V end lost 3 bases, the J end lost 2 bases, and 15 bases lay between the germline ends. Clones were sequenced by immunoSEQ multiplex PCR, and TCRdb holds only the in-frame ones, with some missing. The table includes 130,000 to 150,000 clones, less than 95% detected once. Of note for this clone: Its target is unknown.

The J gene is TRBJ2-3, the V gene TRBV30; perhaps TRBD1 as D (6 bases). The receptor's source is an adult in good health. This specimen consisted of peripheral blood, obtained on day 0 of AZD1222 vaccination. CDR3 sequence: CAWSASRDNTDTQYF. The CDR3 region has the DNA TGTGCCTGGAGCGCATCCCGGGACAACACAGATACGCAGTATTTT.